Below are 14 T cell receptor beta chains sequenced from a single sample in a study of CD8 T cells in ankylosing spondylitis. TCRdb recomputed calls from the 5' RACE reads with MiXCR, one row per CDR3 protein. The profile shows hundreds of thousands of distinct CDR3 sequences, approximately 20% of them singletons. Their specific antigens are unknown. Study results and caveats: A motif in TCR beta, a set of roughly eight highly homologous variants, appeared characteristic of ankylosing spondylitis blood.

Input material: blood, either unsorted or a sorted T cell fraction (not recorded which). Source of these receptors: a male donor with ankylosing spondylitis.

This clonotype was counted at least ten times. This chain joins TRBV10-2 and TRBJ2-7; 12 bases agree with TRBD2. The V gene end was trimmed by 8 bases and the J gene end by 3 bases; junction bases not matched to a gene: 2. The CDR3 extends over 13 amino acids. Germline loops: CDR1 WSHSY, CDR2 SAAADI. The CDR3 here is CASGTSGFYEQYF. The CDR3 DNA reads as TGCGCCAGCGGGACTAGCGGGTTCTACGAGCAGTACTTC.

This clonotype was counted ten times or more. Germline is not matched at one junction end, which may reflect a read error. This sequence joins TRBV29-1 and TRBJ1-2, with D unresolved. This CDR3 has 10 amino acids. CDR1 is SQVTM, CDR2 ANQGSEA, per germline. This CDR3 reads CSVEDNGYTF. CDR3 DNA sequence: TGCAGCGTCGAAGATAATGGCTACACCTTC.

Ten or more counts support this clonotype. The gene calls are TRBV5-1 and TRBJ2-7; D not certain. V was pared by 2 bases and J by 4 bases, with 10 bases between. This CDR3 is 13 amino acids long. Germline lookup yields CDR1 SGHRS and CDR2 YFSETQ. CDR3 sequence reads: CASSFDKNYEQYF. For the CDR3, the DNA is TGCGCCAGCAGCTTCGACAAAAATTACGAGCAGTACTTC.

The chain uses TRBV4-2 and TRBJ2-7; 9 nucleotides line up with TRBD2. This CDR3 region has 16 residues. Per the germline V gene, CDR1 is LGHNA and CDR2 is YNFKEQ. Trimming at V came to 0 bases and at J to 6 bases, leaving 9 bases not matched to a gene. The CDR3 region has the DNA TGTGCCAGCAGCCAAGAGATGGCTGAGCGGGGGGTCGAGCAGTACTTC. Translation: CASSQEMAERGVEQYF.

This clonotype was counted many times. This chain joins TRBV6-6 and TRBJ2-1; no definite D call. V lost 0 bases to trimming and J lost 8 bases, with 5 bases between them. CDR1 is MNHNY and CDR2 is SVGAGI in the germline V gene (reference sequence). CDR3 length: 12 amino acids. CDR3 nucleotide sequence: TGTGCCAGCAGTTACTCTGTCGATGAGCAGTTCTTC. Translation: CASSYSVDEQFF.

Only a few counts were recorded for this clonotype. This chain uses TRBV29-1 with TRBJ2-1; the match to TRBD2 covers 7 bases. V gave up 4 bases and J gave up 2 bases; unmatched junction bases: 11. This CDR3 comprises 16 residues. Germline CDR1 and CDR2: SQVTM and ANQGSEA. CDR3 protein: CSVAPSRAGPYNEQFF. DNA for the CDR3: TGCAGCGTTGCACCTTCGAGAGCGGGACCCTACAATGAGCAGTTCTTC.

The chain recombines TRBV28 with TRBJ2-7, with 7 nucleotides matching TRBD1. Germline V gives CDR1 MDHEN, CDR2 SYDVKM. The V gene end was trimmed by 8 bases and the J gene end by 0 bases; junction bases not matched to a gene: 4. This CDR3 comprises 13 residues. CDR3: CASGGQFSYEQYF. The CDR3 DNA reads TGTGCCAGCGGGGGACAGTTCTCCTACGAGCAGTACTTC. Full variable domain (rest looked up from reference TRBV28 and TRBJ2-7): DVKVTQSSRYLVKRTGEKVFLECVQDMDHENMFWYRQDPGLGLRLIYFSYDVKMKEKGDIPEGYSVSREKKERFSLILESASTNQTSMYLCASGGQFSYEQYFGPGTRLTVT.

The chain combines TRBV15 with TRBJ1-2; 7 bases fit TRBD1. Trimming cost V 2 bases and J 4 bases; bases outside gene matches: 16. Germline-derived CDR1 and CDR2 are LNHNV and YYDKDF (reference sequence). The CDR3 loop spans 18 amino acids. CDR3 coding DNA: TGTGCCACCAGCAGAAGTCGGACAGGAGGTTGGCTCGGCTATGGCTACACCTTC. Its translation: CATSRSRTGGWLGYGYTF.

This clonotype was seen only once. This chain joins TRBV27 and TRBJ2-1; D call uncertain. The V gene lost 2 bases and the J gene lost 4 bases, with 9 bases spanning the gap. This CDR3 has 14 residues. Per the germline V gene, CDR1 is MNHEY and CDR2 is SMNVEV (reference sequence). CDR3 region: CASSLQATYNEQFF. For the CDR3, the DNA is TGTGCCAGCAGTTTACAGGCTACATACAATGAGCAGTTCTTC.

V gene TRBV30 combines with J gene TRBJ2-7; D is unresolved. V lost 0 bases, J lost 5 bases, and 8 bases lay in between. This CDR3 is 12 amino acids long. Looked up from germline, CDR1 is GTSNPN and CDR2 is SVGIG (reference sequence). CDR3 nucleotide sequence: TGTGCCTGGAGTGTACTAACCGACGAGCAGTACTTC. This encodes CAWSVLTDEQYF.

This clonotype was seen ten or more times. V usage is TRBV7-9 and J usage is TRBJ2-7; possible D gene TRBD2, 5 bases. V lost 5 bases and J 2 bases, leaving 13 bases between the germline ends. The CDR3 is made up of 14 amino acids. Germline CDR1 is SEHNR and CDR2 is FQNEAQ (reference sequence). The DNA for the CDR3 is TGTGCCAGCAGCCCAAAGGAGCGGACCTACGAGCAGTACTTC. It encodes CASSPKERTYEQYF. The full variable domain, completed using reference TRBV7-9 and TRBJ2-7, is DTGVSQNPRHKITKRGQNVTFRCDPISEHNRLYWYRQTLGQGPEFLTYFQNEAQLEKSRLLSDRFSAERPKGSFSTLEIQRTEQGDSAMYLCASSPKERTYEQYFGPGTRLTVT.

The chain employs TRBV27 and TRBJ2-5; D is possibly TRBD1 or TRBD2 (5 bases each). Trimming left V 5 bases short and J 7 bases short, with 20 bases between. Germline V gene data show CDR1 as MNHEY and CDR2 as SMNVEV (reference sequence). The CDR3 loop spans 15 amino acids. In nucleotides, the CDR3 is TGTGCCAGCAGTAGTGGGGCGCCAGGAGGTGGGACCCAGTACTTC. Its translation: CASSSGAPGGGTQYF.

The rearrangement joins TRBV7-6 to TRBJ2-3, with 7 nucleotides matching TRBD2. From germline, CDR1 is SGHVS and CDR2 FNYEAQ. Trimming at V came to 1 base and at J to 5 bases, leaving 6 bases not matched to a gene. This CDR3 region has 15 residues. Here the CDR3 DNA reads TGTGCCAGCAGCTTAGGGGCGGGAGTTCTAGATACGCAGTATTTT. Encoded protein: CASSLGAGVLDTQYF. Complete variable domain (other parts from reference TRBV7-6 and TRBJ2-3): GAGVSQSPRYKVTKRGQDVALRCDPISGHVSLYWYRQALGQGPEFLTYFNYEAQQDKSGLPNDRFSAERPEGSISTLTIQRTEQRDSAMYRCASSLGAGVLDTQYFGPGTRLTVL.

There are a few counts of this clonotype. V and J are TRBV7-9 and TRBJ1-1; a possible D gene is TRBD1 (6 bases). Trimming shortened V by 5 bases and J by 3 bases, and 19 bases separated the two germline ends. CDR1 SEHNR and CDR2 FQNEAQ come from the germline V gene (reference sequence). The CDR3 has 16 amino acids. This CDR3 is CASSNREGGRDTEAFF. The CDR3 DNA reads as TGTGCCAGCAGCAATAGAGAGGGGGGGCGCGACACTGAAGCTTTCTTT.